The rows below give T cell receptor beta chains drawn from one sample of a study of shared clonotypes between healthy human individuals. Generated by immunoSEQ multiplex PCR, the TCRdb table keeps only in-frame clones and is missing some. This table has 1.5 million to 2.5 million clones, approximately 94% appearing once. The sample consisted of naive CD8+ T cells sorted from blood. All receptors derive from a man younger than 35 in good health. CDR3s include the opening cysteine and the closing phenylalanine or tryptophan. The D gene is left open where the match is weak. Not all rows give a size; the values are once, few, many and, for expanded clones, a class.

TGTGCCATCAGTGACGGTACCCCCTATGGCTACACCTTC,CAISDGTPYGYTF,TRBJ1-2,13,.,.,TRBV10-3
TGTGCCAGCAGCTCACTCAATGAGCAGTTCTTC,CASSSLNEQFF,TRBJ2-1,11,.,.,TRBV7-9
TGTGCCTGGAGTGTAGGGGGGGGTGGCTACACCTTC,CAWSVGGGGYTF,TRBJ1-2,12,.,.,TRBV30
TGTGCCAGCAGGGCCGGACAGGGCGCCTACGAGCAGTACTTC,CASRAGQGAYEQYF,TRBJ2-7,14,once,TRBD1,TRBV6-5
TGTGCCAGTAGCCCTTCGGGGGCGGGCACAGATACGCAGTATTTT,CASSPSGAGTDTQYF,TRBJ2-3,15,.,.,TRBV19
TGTGCCAGCAGTGTGTCTGGGGCCAACGTCCTGACTTTC,CASSVSGANVLTF,TRBJ2-6,13,.,.,TRBV6-5
TGTGCCAGCAGCGAGGACAGGGGATTTTCACCCCTCCACTTT,CASSEDRGFSPLHF,TRBJ1-6,14,.,TRBD1,TRBV9
TGTGCCAGCAGTTACTCGAGTAGCACTGAAGCTTTCTTT,CASSYSSSTEAFF,TRBJ1-1,13,.,.,TRBV6-5
TGTGCCAGCAGCCCCGGACTAGCGGGTCCTGTTATTCAAGAGACCCAGTACTTC,CASSPGLAGPVIQETQYF,TRBJ2-5,18,.,TRBD2,TRBV11-2
TGCAGCGTTAGCAGGGCTAGCGGGATCAAGACCCAGTACTTC,CSVSRASGIKTQYF,TRBJ2-5,14,.,TRBD2,TRBV29-1
TGCGCCAGCAGCTCGGGACTTTCAGAGACCCAGTACTTC,CASSSGLSETQYF,TRBJ2-5,13,.,.,TRBV5-1
TGCGCCAGCAGCCAAAAAGCGGGGGGGCTCCAAGAGACCCAGTACTTC,CASSQKAGGLQETQYF,TRBJ2-5,16,.,TRBD2,TRBV4-1
TGCGCCAGCAGCCAAGTATGGAGCGGCCAAGAGACCCAGTACTTC,CASSQVWSGQETQYF,TRBJ2-5,15,.,.,TRBV4-3
TGTGCCAGCAGCGGGGACGGACAGGGGAATCCCTACGAGCAGTACTTC,CASSGDGQGNPYEQYF,TRBJ2-7,16,.,TRBD1,TRBV5-4
TGCAGCGTTGTGGACTCCTCCTACAATGAGCAGTTCTTC,CSVVDSSYNEQFF,TRBJ2-1,13,.,.,TRBV29-1
TGTGCCTGGAGTGTAACGCGGGGAAAACCCCTCCACTTT,CAWSVTRGKPLHF,TRBJ1-6,13,.,.,TRBV30
TGTGCCAGTAGTATAGTGGGGCTAGCGGGGGGCACCGGGGAGCTGTTTTTT,CASSIVGLAGGTGELFF,TRBJ2-2,17,.,TRBD2,TRBV19
TGTGCCAGCAGCCAAAGGGACCGCTCCTACGAGCAGTACTTC,CASSQRDRSYEQYF,TRBJ2-7,14,.,.,TRBV7-6
TGTGCCAGCAGTGATGGAGGGGGGACAGGATTAAATTCACCCCTCCACTTT,CASSDGGGTGLNSPLHF,TRBJ1-6,17,.,TRBD1,TRBV6-1
TGTGCCAGCAGTTTGGCATTGACAGGGGCGGGGTACGAGCAGTACTTC,CASSLALTGAGYEQYF,TRBJ2-7,16,once,TRBD1,TRBV27
TGTGCCATCAGTGAGGGGGAGGGTTTGAACACTGAAGCTTTCTTT,CAISEGEGLNTEAFF,TRBJ1-1,15,.,.,TRBV10-3
TGCGCCAGCAGCCGACAGGAAGAAGATACGCAGTATTTT,CASSRQEEDTQYF,TRBJ2-3,13,.,.,TRBV4-1
TGTGCCAGCAGCCTGCAGAAATCATGGGAGTCACCCCTCCACTTT,CASSLQKSWESPLHF,TRBJ1-6,15,.,.,TRBV11-1
TGTGCCAGCAGTTTTCTCAGGGGGAGCTACGAGCAGTACTTC,CASSFLRGSYEQYF,TRBJ2-7,14,.,TRBD1,TRBV28
TGTGCCATCAGTGACTCGGGGGTGGGAGAGACCCAGTACTTC,CAISDSGVGETQYF,TRBJ2-5,14,.,.,TRBV10-3
TGTGCCATCAGTGATCCGGGACTAGCATCCCCTGAGCAGTTCTTC,CAISDPGLASPEQFF,TRBJ2-1,15,.,TRBD2,TRBV10-3
TGTGCCAGCAGTTTAGGCGCCTTCCGGAGTACCTCCACAGATACGCAGTATTTT,CASSLGAFRSTSTDTQYF,TRBJ2-3,18,.,.,TRBV27